This T cell receptor (beta chain) was captured in a study of T cell repertoires in ileal Crohn's disease. Study as a whole: At surgery, about 38% of patients smoked, with median disease duration 7.9 years.

Included were adult ileal or ileocolonic Crohn's patients indicated for ileocolonic resection. Study outcomes and limitations: Sorted CD8 T cells held more high-frequency clones than CD4.

Sequencing used immunoSEQ multiplex PCR; TCRdb keeps in-frame clones, though not all of them. In the table there are 11,000 to 15,000 clones, around four fifths of which are singletons. Germline loops: CDR1 GTSNPN, CDR2 SVGIG (reference sequence). The CDR3 covers 15 residues. Deletions cut 0 bases from V and 7 bases from J, with 15 bases between. Turning to this clone: The antigen is undetermined.

Sequenced: ileal tissue. The sequence derives from an adult with Crohn's disease. V is TRBV30 and J is TRBJ2-2; perhaps TRBD2 as D (6 bases). The CDR3 reads CAWSVTGGRRGELFF. CDR3 sequence (DNA): TGTGCCTGGAGTGTTACCGGGGGTAGGCGCGGGGAGCTGTTTTTT. The variable domain in full, completed from reference TRBV30 and TRBJ2-2, reads SQTIHQWPATLVQPVGSPLSLECTVEGTSNPNLYWYRQAAGRGLQLLFYSVGIGQISSEVPQNLSASRPQDRQFILSSKKLLLSDSGFYLCAWSVTGGRRGELFFGEGSRLTVL.